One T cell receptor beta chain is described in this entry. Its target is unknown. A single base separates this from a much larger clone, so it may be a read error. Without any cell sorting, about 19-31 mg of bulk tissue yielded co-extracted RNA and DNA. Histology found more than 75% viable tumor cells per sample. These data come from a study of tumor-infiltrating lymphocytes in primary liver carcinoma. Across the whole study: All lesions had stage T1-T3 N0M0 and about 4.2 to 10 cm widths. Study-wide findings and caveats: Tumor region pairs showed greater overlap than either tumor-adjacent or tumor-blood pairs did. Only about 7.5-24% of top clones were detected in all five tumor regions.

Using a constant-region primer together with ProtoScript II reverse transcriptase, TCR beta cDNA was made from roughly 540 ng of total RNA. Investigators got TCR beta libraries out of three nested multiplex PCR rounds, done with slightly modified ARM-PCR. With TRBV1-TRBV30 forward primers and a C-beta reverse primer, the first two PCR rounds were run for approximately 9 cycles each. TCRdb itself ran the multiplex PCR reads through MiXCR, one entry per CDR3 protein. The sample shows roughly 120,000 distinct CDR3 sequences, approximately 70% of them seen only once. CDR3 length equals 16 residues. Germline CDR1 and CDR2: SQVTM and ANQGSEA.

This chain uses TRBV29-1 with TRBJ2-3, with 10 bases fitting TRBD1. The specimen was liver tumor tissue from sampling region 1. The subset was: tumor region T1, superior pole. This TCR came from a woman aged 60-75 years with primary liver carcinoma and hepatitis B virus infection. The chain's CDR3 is CNVEERDRGYTDTQYF. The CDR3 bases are TGCAACGTTGAAGAAAGGGACAGGGGTTACACAGATACGCAGTATTTT.